This T cell receptor beta chain was captured in a study of early T cells in non-severe SARS-CoV-2 infection (dated by TCRdb to about 2021). At the level of the whole study: Bulk RNA from unsorted whole blood was used for TCR sequencing, so alpha and beta chains could not be paired. Points the paper makes about the study in general: VDJdb matching was skewed toward anti-spike CD8 responses and likely underestimated virus-specific expansions by missing private and CD4 specificities.

A case-control design nested within a healthcare worker cohort in London, UK, was used, with weekly nasopharyngeal swab PCR tests and blood sampling performed. Healthcare workers were recruited between 23 and 31 March 2020, during the week of the UK lockdown, and were followed weekly for up to roughly 16 weeks. This clonotype was counted only a few times. Its recognized antigen is unknown. Base qualities are missing; no much larger clone stands one base away. Library preparation was by 5' RACE. TCRdb records NextSeq 500 as the sequencer. Unique molecular identifiers were attached to individual cDNA molecules in the TCR library protocol so that sequencing error and PCR bias could be corrected. TCR alpha and beta chains were both sequenced, and the abundances of alpha and beta sequences in each sample were closely correlated with each other. In the authors' own workflow: V gene, J gene and CDR3 annotation of TCR sequences was performed with Decombinator V4. TCRs were defined as expanded if a significant change between any two time points was detected under a Poisson model with p below 0.0001. TCR abundances were normalised to the total number of TCRs sequenced in each sample and reported as counts per million. VDJdb, accessed on 1 November 2021, was searched for TCRs annotated for CMV, EBV and SARS-CoV-2, and TCRs annotated for more than one antigen were excluded. TCRdb cleaned the public reads at Q25 with fastp, built clones with MiXCR and kept in-frame beta chains. Entries are consolidated by CDR3 protein sequence, retaining the most common genes and DNA. The V and J calls, along with clone size, are taken from TCRdb and not from the paper's own processing. The sample table holds around 26,000 distinct CDR3 sequences, of which more than 4.5% were seen once. The ten most abundant clones make up approximately 6.6% of the sample.

The source material was whole blood. The TCR originated in an adult who was a healthcare worker with PCR-confirmed SARS-CoV-2 infection or an uninfected control (not recorded which).

The CDR3 region has the sequence CASSPSGGAGREKLFF. The DNA reads as follows: TGTGCCAGCAGTCCATCAGGGGGCGCCGGAAGGGAAAAACTGTTTTTT. The chain is made from TRBV12-3 or TRBV12-4 and TRBJ1-4, with 8 junctional bases fitting TRBD1. The cysteine opens and the phenylalanine closes a CDR3 of 16 amino acids. Only the CDR3 portion is preserved as DNA: 48 bases, with reading frame beginning at the first base. Unmatched junction bases come to 13, with V trimmed by 5 bases and J by 8 bases.